The next 7 T cell receptor beta chains were all read from a single sample in a study of cytomegalovirus exposure and HLA in healthy donors. 60 Vbeta and 13 Jbeta primers were used in PCR. The data were produced by immunoSEQ multiplex PCR, yet TCRdb's version contains in-frame clones alone and is incomplete. In the table there are approximately 150,000 clones, around 85% of which are singletons. Sequenced input: PBMCs. The receptors were sampled from a human donor in good health.

This chain connects TRBV10-3 to TRBJ1-1; D gene unclear. The V end lost 3 bases, the J end lost 4 bases, and 9 bases lay between the germline ends. In germline, CDR1 is ENHRY, CDR2 SYGVKD. This CDR3 spans 13 amino acids. DNA for the CDR3: TGTGCCATCAGTGAAACGGTGATCACTGAAGCTTTCTTT. Translated, it gives CAISETVITEAFF.

The chain has TRBV5-1 and TRBJ1-1, with D possibly TRBD1 on 6 matching bases. V lost 5 bases and J lost 6, with 14 bases in between. CDR3 length: 13 residues. The germline V gene has CDR1 SGHRS and CDR2 YFSETQ. The CDR3 spells CASRGQTNPEAFF. CDR3 sequence (DNA): TGCGCCAGCAGGGGACAAACAAACCCTGAAGCTTTCTTT.

The chain links TRBV2 to TRBJ1-1; D uncertain. The CDR3 is made up of 13 amino acids. CDR1 and CDR2 from the germline V gene are SNHLY and FYNNEI. V gave up 6 bases and J gave up 4 bases, with 12 bases separating them. CDR3 region: CASSPTAGTEAFF. As DNA, the CDR3 is TGTGCCAGCAGCCCCACAGCTGGCACTGAAGCTTTCTTT. Full variable domain (outside the CDR3, taken from reference TRBV2 and TRBJ1-1): EPEVTQTPSHQVTQMGQEVILRCVPISNHLYFYWYRQILGQKVEFLVSFYNNEISEKSEIFDDQFSVERPDGSNFTLKIRSTKLEDSAMYFCASSPTAGTEAFFGQGTRLTVV.

This sequence joins TRBV5-8 and TRBJ1-6; D might be TRBD1 (6 bases). The CDR3 extends over 15 amino acids. CDR1 SGHTS and CDR2 YDEGEE come from the germline V gene. V lost 5 bases, J lost 9 bases, and 18 bases lay in between. As DNA, the CDR3 is TGTGCCAGCAGGCGAATGAGGGACATGTCTTCACCCCTCCACTTT. Protein: CASRRMRDMSSPLHF.

This clone was picked up a small number of times. This chain connects TRBV4-3 to TRBJ1-5, with D perhaps matching TRBD1 (5 bases). CDR1 LGHNA and CDR2 YSLEER come from the germline V gene. Trimming shortened V by 4 bases and J by 2 bases, and 12 bases separated the two germline ends. This CDR3 has 15 residues. CDR3 amino acids: CASSRASGGNQPQHF. For the CDR3, the DNA is TGCGCCAGCAGCCGAGCTTCGGGGGGCAATCAGCCCCAGCATTTT.

This chain connects TRBV5-4 to TRBJ2-7, with D perhaps TRBD2 (5 bases). V shed 0 bases and J shed 5 bases, with 9 bases lying between them. This CDR3 is 13 amino acids long. Per the germline V gene, CDR1 is SGHNT and CDR2 is YYREEE (reference sequence). Here the CDR3 reads CASSLVGVDEQYF. The CDR3 bases are TGTGCCAGCAGCTTGGTCGGGGTCGACGAGCAGTACTTC.

The chain carries TRBV14 and TRBJ2-3, with 7 positions matching TRBD1. Germline loops: CDR1 SGHDN, CDR2 FVKESK. The CDR3 is 12 residues long. Unmatched junction bases numbered 9, after V lost 6 bases and J lost 12 bases. The CDR3 DNA is TGTGCCAGCAGTCCGACAGGGTGGCAACAGTATTTT. It codes for CASSPTGWQQYF.